Detailed here is one T cell receptor (beta chain). Its antigen is currently unknown. These data belong to a study of blood T cells in healthy people across ages. Study observations and caveats: Correlation between TCR beta diversity and naive T cell percentage was strong. Expanded clonotype shifts may have been confounded, as the donors had an unknown CMV status. The fall in TCR beta diversity per million T cells was roughly linear with age.

With a J-beta primer mix and a sample-barcoded 5' primer, a second PCR ran 7 to 11 cycles. TCRdb used MiXCR to reprocess the 5' RACE reads, holding one entry per CDR3 protein. The sample consists of around 650,000 distinct CDR3 sequences, 35% to 50% of them appearing once. Trimming pared 3 bases from V and 4 bases from J, leaving 10 bases between. The CDR3 sequence is 15 residues long. CDR1 and CDR2 (germline): MNHEY, SMNVEV (reference sequence). The receptor was isolated from a man older than 75 in good health. The specimen was blood. The rearrangement links TRBV27 to TRBJ2-6, with D uncertain. The chain's CDR3 is CASSFFEWGANVLTF. Here the CDR3 DNA reads TGTGCCAGCAGTTTTTTTGAGTGGGGGGCCAACGTCCTGACTTTC.